Sequencing of this TCR beta chain was carried out in a study of shared clonotypes between healthy human individuals (dated by TCRdb to the early 2020s). About the full investigation: The cohort comprised two women and a few men aged 18 to 49 years. Leukapheresis yielded between about 0.85 and 10 billion PBMCs per donor. Per donor, three plates each were used for CD4 naive and CD4 memory, two for CD8 naive, and one for CD8 memory. To estimate repertoire size and how much clonotypes are shared between individuals, the study performed deep sequencing of blood TCR repertoires from a handful of healthy adults. Different laboratories and diverse techniques were used to prepare libraries and sequence TCR repertoires, to increase sequencing depth and limit assay-specific biases. Findings and caveats that apply to the study as a whole: Sampling was restricted to blood, and TCR repertoires in tissue are likely to differ from TCR repertoires in blood. Sharing across a few donors was observed for approximately 5% of naive CD4, 3% to 3.5% of naive CD8, 2.3% of memory CD4, and about 0.39% of memory CD8 clonotypes. Pairwise subsampling indicated that sequencing depth was expected to affect the degree of clonotype sharing among donors. Higher generation probabilities were observed for clonotypes shared by all four sorted-subset donors than for non-shared clonotypes. Even with the large sequencing depth, rarefaction of the sorted-subset datasets indicated that sequencing was incomplete. The small number of donors limited the genetic and exposure-history diversity represented. Larger estimated clonotype richness was generally found for naive subsets than for memory subsets.

The donors were healthy, HIV-negative adults who had no recently reported acute infections or vaccinations. Every donor was a Caucasian adult living in Nashville, Tennessee, USA. CD4+ T cells were enriched by magnetic negative selection; naive cells were then positively selected on CD45RA, and the negative fraction formed the memory subset. Blood was collected by leukapheresis, and PBMCs were isolated by Ficoll-Histopaque density gradient centrifugation and then cryopreserved in liquid nitrogen vapor phase. Purity and quantity of every magnetically sorted T cell population were checked by analytical flow cytometry. Each sorted fraction had its genomic DNA isolated and then quantified by UV absorbance on a Nanodrop 2000c. A remark on this clone: Its specific antigen is unknown. Base qualities are not provided; no much larger clone lies one nucleotide away.

Using the deep immunoSEQ assay, TCR CDR3 regions were amplified from genomic DNA by multiplex PCR. Genomic DNA extracted from each cell subset was distributed evenly over all wells of several immunoSEQ 96-well plates, and each plate served as one replicate. Each replicate PCR for sorted subsets received around 210 ng genomic DNA, equal to about 30,000 T cell genomes. Purified libraries were quantified with a Qubit 3.0 fluorometer, sized on a Bioanalyzer 2100, and re-quantified with the KAPA Library Quantification kit. Every immunoSEQ 96-well plate was sequenced on a separate single-read 150-cycle Illumina NextSeq 550 flow cell. From the authors' description of their analysis: Because only junctional sequences without quality scores were contained in the immunoSEQ output, filtering matching that applied to full-length reads could not be performed. Sequences were annotated with PyIR, a Python wrapper for IgBLAST v1.9, and V/J genes and CDR3 were assigned using IMGT germline references. Reads were filtered out if the reads had weak V/J assignments (E-value above 1e-6), no CDR3, stop codons, out-of-frame junctions, or ambiguous translated residues. V3J clonotypes were defined as sequences sharing an identical inferred V gene, J gene, and CDR3 amino acid sequence. Percentage overlap between repertoires was computed as shared unique clonotypes divided by the size of the smaller repertoire. Repertoire richness was assessed with RTK rarefaction, the Chao1 estimator, and Recon v2.1 estimates of unobserved clonotypes. Generation probabilities were computed with OLGA for all TCRbeta clonotypes obtained by the gDNA method from several donors. The source is immuneACCESS, and TCRdb retained only in-frame sequences with V and J called. Part of the clones is not carried over; for the studies checked, unresolved V genes explain less than half of this, and the remainder is unexplained. The V and J calls and clone size come from that table; D and trimming were worked out from the DNA. A total of 2 million to 2.5 million clones appear in this sample, 85% to 95% of them only once. Around 0.35% of the sample is in the top ten clones.

This receptor was taken from a young man in good health. Some clones in this sample may be carry-over from other donors' samples. Sequences were obtained from naive CD4+ T cells from PBMCs. The sample's cell subset or site label, decoded: CD45RA+ positively selected.

The DNA sequence is given as TGTGCCAGCTCACCCACCCATACGGGCTTGAACACTGAAGCTTTCTTT. This translates into CASSPTHTGLNTEAFF. The chain is encoded by TRBV18 joined to TRBJ1-1; the D gene identity is not certain. CDR1 KGHSH and CDR2 LQKENI were looked up in the germline V gene. The CDR3 measures 16 amino acids from cysteine to phenylalanine. CDR3 DNA only is kept here, 48 bases in frame from base 1. At the junction V is shortened by 3 bases and J by 0 bases, with 14 bases in between.